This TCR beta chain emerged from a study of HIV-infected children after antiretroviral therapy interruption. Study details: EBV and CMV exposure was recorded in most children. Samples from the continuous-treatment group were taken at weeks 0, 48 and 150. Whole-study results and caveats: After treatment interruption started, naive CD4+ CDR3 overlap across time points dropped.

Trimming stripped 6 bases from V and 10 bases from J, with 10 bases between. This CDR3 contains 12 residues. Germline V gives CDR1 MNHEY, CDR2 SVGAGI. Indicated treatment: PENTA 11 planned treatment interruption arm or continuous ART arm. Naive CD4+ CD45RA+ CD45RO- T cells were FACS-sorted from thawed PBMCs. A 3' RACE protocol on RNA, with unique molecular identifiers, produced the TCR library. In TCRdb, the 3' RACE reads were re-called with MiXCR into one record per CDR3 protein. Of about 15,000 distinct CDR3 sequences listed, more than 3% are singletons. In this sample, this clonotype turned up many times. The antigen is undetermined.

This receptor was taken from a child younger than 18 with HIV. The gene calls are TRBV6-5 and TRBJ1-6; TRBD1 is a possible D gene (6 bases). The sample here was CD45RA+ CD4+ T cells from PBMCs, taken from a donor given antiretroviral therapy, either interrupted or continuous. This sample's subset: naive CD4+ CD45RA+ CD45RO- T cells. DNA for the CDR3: TGTGCCAGCAGCCGGGGGGGCTCACCCCTCCACTTT. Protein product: CASSRGGSPLHF.